The clone carrying this T cell receptor (beta chain) was counted only a few times. The target antigen is unknown. This entry belongs to a study of T cell clonotyping in hematopoietic cell transplantation. Findings of the study overall: Broader posttransplant TCR repertoire diversity was predicted by graft donor and pretransplant recipient Inverse Simpson Index values. At the given depth, recipient repertoires were over 95% de novo clonotypes. No sorting was done, leaving CD4 and CD8 contributions mixed.

The CDR3 contains 15 residues. CDR1 and CDR2 (germline): GTSNPN, SVGIG (reference sequence). V gave up 0 bases and J gave up 9 bases, with 18 bases separating them. The method was immunoSEQ multiplex PCR; TCRdb's version includes in-frame clones alone and lacks a portion of them. Altogether about 5,000 clones are present, approximately 25% being singletons, with the ten largest covering approximately 14%. The source material was peripheral blood mononuclear cells, sampled 180 days after allogeneic stem cell transplant. The chain uses TRBV30 and TRBJ1-5; D gene ambiguous. The sequence came from a male patient in his 40s who had an allogeneic stem cell transplant from an unrelated donor, so the T cells may come from the graft donor. Some clones in this sample may be carry-over from other donors' samples. CDR3 DNA: TGTGCCTGGAGTGTACGGGGAACGGGGAATGGGCCCCAGCATTTT. Translated, it gives CAWSVRGTGNGPQHF.